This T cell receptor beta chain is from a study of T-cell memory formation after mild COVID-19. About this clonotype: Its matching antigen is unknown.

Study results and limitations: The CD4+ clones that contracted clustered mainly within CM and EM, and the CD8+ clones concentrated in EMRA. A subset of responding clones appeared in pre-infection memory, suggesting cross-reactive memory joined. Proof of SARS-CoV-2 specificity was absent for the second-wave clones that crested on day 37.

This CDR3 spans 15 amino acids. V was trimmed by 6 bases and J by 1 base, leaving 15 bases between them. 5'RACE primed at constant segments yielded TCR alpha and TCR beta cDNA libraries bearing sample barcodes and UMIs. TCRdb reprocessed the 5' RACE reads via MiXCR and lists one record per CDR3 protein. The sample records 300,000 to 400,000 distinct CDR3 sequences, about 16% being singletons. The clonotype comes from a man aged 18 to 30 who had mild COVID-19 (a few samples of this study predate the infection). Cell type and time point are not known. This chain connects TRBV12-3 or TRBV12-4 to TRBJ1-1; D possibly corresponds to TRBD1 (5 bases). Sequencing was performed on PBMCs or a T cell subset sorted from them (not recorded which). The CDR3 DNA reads TGTGCCAGCAGCCAAAAGGGGTTAAGGAACACTGAAGCTTTCTTT. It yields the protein CASSQKGLRNTEAFF.